Reported below is one T cell receptor (beta chain). Its target is unknown. This entry is derived from a study of Graves' ophthalmopathy and Graves' hyperthyroidism. Amplified material comprised TCR beta CDR3 regions derived from RNA transcripts. After a first-round RT-PCR with HTBI primers, a second-round multiplex PCR was run. TCRdb re-called the multiplex PCR reads with MiXCR, one entry per CDR3 protein. The data hold 52,000 or so distinct CDR3 sequences, with roughly 47% observed a single time. Losses at the gene ends were 1 base for V and 1 base for J; bases not matched to a gene: 10. The CDR3 has 18 amino acids. Per the germline V gene, CDR1 is LGHNA and CDR2 is YNFKEQ. Findings and limits, study-wide: The model's ophthalmopathy progression predictions had roughly 69% sensitivity and 72.22% specificity. Most expanded clonotypes in thyroid above 0.001 frequency also showed up in blood.

The receptor was isolated from an adult woman with Graves' ophthalmopathy. Sequencing was carried out using peripheral blood. The gene calls are TRBV4-2 and TRBJ2-3; 8 bases line up with TRBD2. The CDR3 loop reads CASSQAAGDVSGTDTQYF. CDR3 DNA: TGTGCCAGCAGCCAAGCAGCGGGAGACGTTTCTGGCACAGATACGCAGTATTTT.